A single sample gave rise to the 18 T cell receptor beta chains below, sequenced in a study of blood T cell repertoires in COVID-19. TCRdb keeps only in-frame clones here, not all; method: immunoSEQ multiplex PCR. The repertoire includes some 250,000 clones, around 80% of them detected once, and around 30% sits in the top ten. Source material: peripheral blood. These TCRs come from a man aged 35 to 55 with acute or convalescent COVID-19.

The chain combines TRBV5-1 with TRBJ2-5; D might be TRBD1 (5 bases). This CDR3 comprises 15 residues. CDR1 SGHRS and CDR2 YFSETQ come from the germline V gene. Trimming took 0 bases from V and 3 from J, leaving 12 bases between them. CDR3 coding DNA: TGCGCCAGCAGCTTGGGTTGGGCGACAGAAGAGACCCAGTACTTC. This gives the protein CASSLGWATEETQYF.

The chain employs TRBV27 and TRBJ1-1; D is unclear. Between the trimmed V and J ends, which lost 8 bases and 0 bases, there was a span of 10 bases. The CDR3 is 13 amino acids. The V gene's germline CDR1 is MNHEY and CDR2 SMNVEV (reference sequence). The DNA of the CDR3 is TGTGCCAGCCGCTTCTCGGTGAACACTGAAGCTTTCTTT. Its translation: CASRFSVNTEAFF.

V is TRBV7-3 and J is TRBJ2-5, with TRBD2 matching 11 bases. The V segment lost 3 bases and the J segment 4 bases; nucleotides outside the gene matches: 4. This CDR3 has 15 amino acids. Per the germline V gene, CDR1 is SGHTA and CDR2 is FQGTGA. CDR3 amino acids: CASSLTSGAGETQYF. CDR3 nucleotides: TGTGCCAGCAGCTTGACTAGCGGGGCGGGAGAGACCCAGTACTTC. Full variable domain (remainder filled in from reference TRBV7-3 and TRBJ2-5): GAGVSQTPSNKVTEKGKYVELRCDPISGHTALYWYRQSLGQGPEFLIYFQGTGAADDSGLPNDRFFAVRPEGSVSTLKIQRTERGDSAVYLCASSLTSGAGETQYFGPGTRLLVL.

The chain carries TRBV5-4 and TRBJ2-1; 7 nucleotides line up with TRBD1. Germline CDR1 is SGHNT and CDR2 is YYREEE (reference sequence). J was trimmed by 6 bases and V by 4 bases; bases with no gene match: 7. The CDR3 runs to 14 residues. The CDR3 here is CASSRGDRANEQFF. DNA of the CDR3: TGTGCCAGCAGCCGTGGTGACAGGGCCAATGAGCAGTTCTTC. Based on the CDR3 plus reference TRBV5-4 and TRBJ2-1, the full variable domain is ETGVTQSPTHLIKTRGQQVTLRCSSQSGHNTVSWYQQALGQGPQFIFQYYREEENGRGNFPPRFSGLQFPNYSSELNVNALELDDSALYLCASSRGDRANEQFFGPGTRLTVL.

CDR3 loop: CASSGGYDTEAFF. The CDR3 DNA reads as TGTGCCAGCAGTGGGGGCTATGACACTGAAGCTTTCTTT. The genes are TRBV2 and TRBJ1-1, with D possibly TRBD1 on 5 matching bases. Germline CDR1 is SNHLY and CDR2 is FYNNEI. The length of the CDR3 is 13 residues. The V and J ends lost 4 bases and 3 bases respectively, with 9 bases between them.

This clone has only one observation. The CDR3 is CASSFSSKQYF. CDR3 DNA sequence: TGTGCCAGCAGTTTTTCTAGTAAGCAGTACTTC. J is TRBJ2-7 and V is TRBV12-3 or TRBV12-4; D is uncertain. This CDR3 has 11 amino acids. Between the trimmed V and J ends, which lost 3 bases and 8 bases, there was a span of 8 bases.

This clone turned up a few times. CDR3 DNA: TGTGCCAGCAGCCAAGTGGACAGGGGCACCGGGGAGCTGTTTTTT. This codes for CASSQVDRGTGELFF. This chain joins TRBV3-1 (or the pseudogene TRBV3-2) and TRBJ2-2; 9 nucleotides agree with TRBD1. Germline CDR1 and CDR2: LGHDT and YNNKEL (reference sequence). The CDR3 sequence is 15 residues long. With V trimmed by 1 base and J by 4 bases, 1 base remained unmatched.

The rearrangement uses TRBV4-1 and TRBJ2-1; 12 positions match TRBD2. Per germline, CDR1 MGHRA and CDR2 YSYEKL. This CDR3 is 21 amino acids long. Trimming at V came to 0 bases and at J to 0 bases, leaving 12 bases not matched to a gene. The CDR3, as DNA: TGCGCCAGCAGCCAAGATGGGGGACTAGCGGGTCTCGGTAGCTCCTACAATGAGCAGTTCTTC. It encodes CASSQDGGLAGLGSSYNEQFF.

The CDR3 DNA follows: TGTGCCAGCAGCCCCCCCAGGGGGACTGAAGCTTTCTTT. Protein product: CASSPPRGTEAFF. The rearrangement joins TRBV9 to TRBJ1-1; TRBD1 aligns across 7 bases. Unmatched junction bases numbered 5, after V lost 4 bases and J lost 5 bases. The CDR3 is 13 amino acids. In germline, CDR1 is SGDLS, CDR2 YYNGEE.

This sequence joins TRBV29-1 and TRBJ1-5; D is unclear. The germline V and J ends were trimmed by 0 bases and 3 bases, with 6 bases remaining between them. Germline CDR1 and CDR2: SQVTM and ANQGSEA. The CDR3 has 13 residues. The DNA for the CDR3 is TGCAGCGTTGAAGATGGCTTCAATCAGCCCCAGCATTTT. Its translation: CSVEDGFNQPQHF.

In this sample, this clone turned up a few times. CDR3 amino acids: CASSLQQGYQNYGYTF. Written as DNA, the CDR3 is TGTGCCAGCAGCTTACAACAGGGGTACCAAAACTATGGCTACACCTTC. V and J are TRBV5-6 and TRBJ1-2; 7 bases are shared with TRBD1. This CDR3 contains 16 residues. V shed 2 bases and J 2 bases; nucleotides not matched to a gene: 9. Germline V CDR1 and CDR2: SGHDT, YYEEEE.

The sample holds many counts of this clone. V and J are TRBV7-3 and TRBJ2-3; 13 bases line up with TRBD2. V shed 7 bases, J shed 5 bases, and the junction held 6 bases outside the gene matches. Germline loops: CDR1 SGHTA, CDR2 FQGTGA. CDR3 size: 15 residues. This CDR3 is CASKKLAGGRDTQYF. DNA of the CDR3: TGTGCCAGCAAGAAACTAGCGGGAGGGAGAGATACGCAGTATTTT.

The rearrangement uses TRBV5-4 and TRBJ2-7; D is uncertain. Germline-derived CDR1 and CDR2 are SGHNT and YYREEE (reference sequence). The CDR3 length is 15 residues. Trimming pared 4 bases from V and 1 base from J, leaving 15 bases between. CDR3 in DNA: TGTGCCAGCAGCCCAGAGGTGGGTATGTCCTACGAGCAGTACTTC. Translation gives CASSPEVGMSYEQYF.

This chain joins TRBV19 and TRBJ2-7, with 7 bases matching TRBD1. After removal of 3 bases from V and 0 bases from J, the junction contained 5 bases not matched to a gene. This CDR3 is 15 amino acids long. The germline V gene encodes CDR1 LNHDA and CDR2 SQIVND (reference sequence). CDR3 bases: TGTGCCAGTAGTATGACCGGGACAGTCTCCTACGAGCAGTACTTC. This sequence encodes CASSMTGTVSYEQYF.

A few counts support this clone. This rearrangement joins TRBV5-4 to TRBJ2-7; 12 bases agree with TRBD2. Trimming at V came to 0 bases and at J to 6 bases, leaving 7 bases not matched to a gene. CDR3 length: 16 amino acids. Germline CDR1 and CDR2: SGHNT and YYREEE (reference sequence). CDR3: CASSLEPSGRAGEQYF. The CDR3 DNA follows: TGTGCCAGCAGCTTGGAGCCTAGCGGGAGGGCCGGCGAGCAGTACTTC.

This rearrangement joins TRBV27 to TRBJ1-4; perhaps TRBD1 as D (6 bases). With 7 bases removed from V and 8 bases from J, the gap between germline ends came to 17 bases. Germline CDR1 is MNHEY and CDR2 is SMNVEV (reference sequence). The CDR3 is made up of 14 amino acids. The CDR3 coding sequence is TGTGCCAGCAACCCCCCAGGGGAAGGAGAAAAACTGTTTTTT. Amino acid sequence: CASNPPGEGEKLFF.

Concerning this clone itself: A junction boundary mismatches the germline segment, possibly from a read error. The rearrangement links TRBV19 to TRBJ2-1; 10 bases fit TRBD2. From germline, CDR1 is LNHDA and CDR2 SQIVND (reference sequence). CDR3 length equals 14 residues. CDR3 nucleotide sequence: TGTGCCAGTAGTATAGGCGATAGCGGGAGGTCATTCCTCTTC. Translating gives CASSIGDSGRSFLF.

In regard to this clone: Other DNA sequences from this sample encode an identical CDR3 as well. The V call is TRBV30, the J call TRBJ1-2; unclear D gene. The CDR3 covers 12 residues. Deletions cut 3 bases from V and 7 bases from J, with 12 bases between. The V gene's germline CDR1 is GTSNPN and CDR2 SVGIG (reference sequence). CDR3 amino acids: CAWRAGIGGYTF. The CDR3 DNA reads as TGTGCCTGGAGGGCGGGGATCGGTGGCTACACCTTC.